The 30 T cell receptor beta chains listed next were all sequenced from one sample in a study of beta chain features in type 1 diabetes. The investigators reverse transcribed all of the isolated RNA, so they sequenced expressed TCRB transcripts. Repertoires were generated with immunoSEQ multiplex PCR, while TCRdb's copy carries only in-frame clones and drops some. The sample includes 130,000 to 150,000 clones, about 10% of them seen just once. The sample consisted of naive CD4+ T cells from blood. These receptors came from a man younger than 35 in good health.

The chain's CDR3 is CASSIVTAGGHYNEQFF. The DNA for the CDR3 is TGTGCCAGTAGTATAGTAACAGCGGGGGGCCATTACAATGAGCAGTTCTTC. The V and J genes are TRBV19 and TRBJ2-1, with 9 positions matching TRBD2. Unmatched junction bases numbered 8, after V lost 1 base and J lost 4 bases. The germline V gene encodes CDR1 LNHDA and CDR2 SQIVND (reference sequence). This CDR3 is built from 17 residues.

This clone was recorded a few times. The chain links TRBV7-2 to TRBJ2-2; D is undetermined. This CDR3 has 11 amino acids. In germline, CDR1 is SGHTA, CDR2 FQGNSA. The germline V and J ends were trimmed by 4 bases and 5 bases, with 2 bases remaining between them. The CDR3 region has the DNA TGTGCCAGCAGCTCGACCGGGGAGCTGTTTTTT. Its translation: CASSSTGELFF.

The chain is built from TRBV25-1 and TRBJ2-7; the D gene is possibly TRBD2 (5 bases). CDR3 size: 14 residues. Germline CDR1 reads MGHDK; CDR2 reads SYGVNS. V was cut by 2 bases and J by 6 bases, with 14 bases left in between. CDR3 DNA sequence: TGTGCCAGCAGTGAACTAGCCCGAACCCGCGAGCAGTACTTC. The encoded protein is CASSELARTREQYF.

This clone has just a few counts. The CDR3 DNA is TGTGCAGCAGCTAGAGGAACCGGGGAGCTGTTTTTT. Encoded protein: CAAARGTGELFF. This chain connects TRBV27 to TRBJ2-2, with D unclear. The CDR3 totals 12 residues. CDR1 and CDR2 (germline): MNHEY, SMNVEV (reference sequence).

This clone was observed a few times. The gene calls are TRBV5-4 and TRBJ2-1, with 7 nucleotides matching TRBD2. After removal of 1 base from V and 0 bases from J, the junction contained 4 bases not matched to a gene. CDR1 and CDR2 (germline): SGHNT, YYREEE (reference sequence). The CDR3 extends over 16 amino acids. CDR3 bases: TGTGCCAGCAGCTTGTCCGGGGGGAGCTCCTACAATGAGCAGTTCTTC. This codes for CASSLSGGSSYNEQFF.

The V gene is TRBV2, the J gene TRBJ2-2; 8 bases map to TRBD1. The CDR3 extends over 14 amino acids. The ends lost 4 bases at V and 6 bases at J; junction bases unmatched: 4. The germline V gene encodes CDR1 SNHLY and CDR2 FYNNEI. The CDR3 loop is CASSGTGRSGELFF. CDR3 sequence (DNA): TGTGCCAGCAGTGGGACAGGGAGGTCCGGGGAGCTGTTTTTT.

This clone was counted ten times or more. J is TRBJ2-7 and V is TRBV5-1, with TRBD1 as a possible D gene (5 bases). Germline-derived CDR1 and CDR2 are SGHRS and YFSETQ. V was clipped by 4 bases and J by 1 base, with 12 bases between them. The CDR3 consists of 14 residues. This CDR3 reads CASSLRQRSYEQYF. The CDR3 nucleotides are TGCGCCAGCAGCCTCCGACAGCGATCCTACGAGCAGTACTTC.

This clone was recorded a few times. This chain uses TRBV6-5 with TRBJ2-7, with 11 bases fitting TRBD1. The CDR3 is 15 residues long. The germline V gene encodes CDR1 MNHEY and CDR2 SVGAGI. The J segment lost 3 bases and the V segment lost 3 bases, leaving 4 bases of the junction unmatched. The CDR3 region is CASSYLGQGVYEQYF. The CDR3 nucleotides read TGTGCCAGCAGTTATTTGGGACAGGGGGTCTACGAGCAGTACTTC.

This clone was detected only a few times. The chain combines TRBV21-1 with TRBJ1-2; TRBD1, the table's D call, was not compared with the DNA. TRBV21-1 is listed as a pseudogene. The CDR3 runs to 16 residues. The CDR3 sequence is CASSKYRVFSNYGYTF. CDR3 nucleotide sequence: TGTGCCAGCAGCAAGTACAGGGTTTTTTCGAACTATGGCTACACCTTC.

The chain joins TRBV9 to TRBJ1-2; D is perhaps TRBD1 (6 bases). Germline loops: CDR1 SGDLS, CDR2 YYNGEE. CDR3 size: 13 residues. The germline V and J ends were trimmed by 0 bases and 7 bases, with 10 bases remaining between them. CDR3 nucleotides: TGTGCCAGCAGCGTAGCAGGGGCGTCTGGCTACACCTTC. Translated, it gives CASSVAGASGYTF.

The V call is TRBV15, the J call TRBJ2-7; a possible D gene is TRBD2 (5 bases). This CDR3 has 16 residues. Germline V gene lookup returns CDR1 LNHNV and CDR2 YYDKDF (reference sequence). V was clipped by 3 bases and J by 5 bases, with 20 bases between them. Here the CDR3 DNA reads TGTGCCACCAGCAGTGATCCGGGAAACTCATTAAACGAGCAGTACTTC. Amino acid sequence: CATSSDPGNSLNEQYF.

This clone came up many times. The chain links TRBV5-4 to TRBJ2-5, with 10 nucleotides matching TRBD1. This CDR3 comprises 14 residues. V lost 7 bases and J lost 1; bases outside the gene matches: 4. The germline V gene has CDR1 SGHNT and CDR2 YYREEE (reference sequence). CDR3 protein: CASSTGGRQETQYF. The DNA of the CDR3 is TGTGCCAGCTCGACAGGGGGCCGCCAAGAGACCCAGTACTTC.

The chain employs TRBV19 and TRBJ2-3; a possible D gene is TRBD1 (7 bases). Germline loops: CDR1 LNHDA, CDR2 SQIVND (reference sequence). The length of the CDR3 is 15 residues. Trimming removed 5 bases from V and 5 bases from J, with 17 bases in between. CDR3 sequence: CASSYLDRDLDTQYF. The CDR3 DNA reads as TGTGCCAGTAGTTATCTAGACAGGGACTTAGATACGCAGTATTTT.

In this sample, this clone turned up many times. The CDR3 reads CASSPLAGGPGNIQYF. The CDR3 nucleotides are TGTGCCAGCAGCCCTCTAGCGGGGGGGCCGGGAAACATTCAGTACTTC. The chain links TRBV7-9 to TRBJ2-4; 12 positions agree with TRBD2. V trimming: 5 bases; J trimming: 6 bases; junction bases outside the gene matches: 8. CDR3 size: 16 residues. From germline, CDR1 is SEHNR and CDR2 FQNEAQ (reference sequence).

There are a few counts of this clone. The CDR3 protein is CASLAGGNSYNEQFF. The CDR3 DNA reads as TGTGCCAGCCTAGCGGGGGGGAACTCCTACAATGAGCAGTTCTTC. This rearrangement joins TRBV28 to TRBJ2-1, with 12 bases aligning to TRBD2. Trimming removed 8 bases from V and 0 bases from J; junction bases left unmatched: 2. CDR1 is MDHEN and CDR2 is SYDVKM in the germline V gene. CDR3 length equals 15 residues.

This clone was seen only a few times. V gene TRBV10-3 combines with J gene TRBJ2-7; 10 positions match TRBD2. The germline CDR1 and CDR2 sequences are ENHRY and SYGVKD. The CDR3 is 16 residues long. The trim removed 7 bases at V and 0 bases at J, leaving 9 bases unmatched. The CDR3 sequence: CAIKMGASGSSYEQYF. Written as DNA, the CDR3 is TGTGCCATCAAAATGGGGGCTAGCGGGAGCTCCTACGAGCAGTACTTC.

In its sample, this clone was seen a few times. V gene TRBV11-2 combines with J gene TRBJ2-1; tentative D call: TRBD2 (6 bases). V dropped 2 bases and J dropped 2 bases, with 13 bases sitting between them. The CDR3 contains 16 residues. Germline V gives CDR1 SGHAT, CDR2 FQNNGV. This CDR3 reads CASSLRRDWTYNEQFF. DNA for the CDR3: TGTGCCAGCAGCTTACGACGGGACTGGACCTACAATGAGCAGTTCTTC.

This clone was seen more than once but under ten times. V and J are TRBV18 and TRBJ1-1; D might be TRBD1 (5 bases). CDR3 size: 12 residues. Trimming took off 5 bases at V and 7 bases at J, with 11 bases between the two ends. CDR1 KGHSH and CDR2 LQKENI come from the germline V gene. The CDR3 nucleotides are TGTGCCAGCTCAGCCGGGGGGGATGAAGCTTTCTTT. This sequence encodes CASSAGGDEAFF.

The gene calls are TRBV7-6 and TRBJ2-5; the D gene is possibly TRBD2 (6 bases). Germline values: CDR1 SGHVS, CDR2 FNYEAQ. V lost 1 base and J 5 bases, leaving 17 bases between the germline ends. The CDR3 runs 16 residues. The CDR3: CASSLVLGRGRETQYF. The CDR3 nucleotides read TGTGCCAGCAGCTTAGTGCTGGGGCGTGGGAGGGAGACCCAGTACTTC.

The V gene is TRBV5-1, the J gene TRBJ2-2; TRBD2 matches at 9 bases. V shed 3 bases and J 0 bases; nucleotides not matched to a gene: 0. In germline, CDR1 is SGHRS, CDR2 YFSETQ. The CDR3 covers 15 residues. Here the CDR3 reads CASSSSGANTGELFF. The CDR3 DNA reads as TGCGCCAGCAGCTCTAGCGGGGCGAACACCGGGGAGCTGTTTTTT. Complete variable domain (other parts from reference TRBV5-1 and TRBJ2-2): KAGVTQTPRYLIKTRGQQVTLSCSPISGHRSVSWYQQTPGQGLQFLFEYFSETQRNKGNFPGRFSGRQFSNSRSEMNVSTLELGDSALYLCASSSSGANTGELFFGEGSRLTVL.

The gene calls are TRBV19 and TRBJ2-5, with TRBD2 matching 9 bases. The J segment lost 2 bases and the V segment lost 4 bases, leaving 2 bases of the junction unmatched. The CDR3 is 14 residues long. In germline, CDR1 is LNHDA, CDR2 SQIVND (reference sequence). The CDR3 DNA is TGTGCCAGTAGTAAGCTAGCGGGGCAAGAGACCCAGTACTTC. It encodes CASSKLAGQETQYF.

This clone was seen more than once but under ten times. The rearrangement joins TRBV18 to TRBJ2-1; TRBD1 agrees at 10 bases. V shed 0 bases, J shed 8 bases, and the junction held 7 bases outside the gene matches. Germline CDR1 and CDR2: KGHSH and LQKENI. The CDR3 runs 16 residues. The CDR3 here is CASSPPAGQGRDEQFF. DNA for the CDR3: TGTGCCAGCTCACCACCGGCGGGACAGGGGCGAGATGAGCAGTTCTTC.

With respect to this clone: One end of the junction varies from germline; a read error may be responsible. The sample holds other DNA sequences that translate to the same CDR3. The V gene is TRBV6-6, the J gene TRBJ2-5; possible D gene TRBD2, 7 bases. Germline loops: CDR1 MNHNY, CDR2 SVGAGI (reference sequence). The CDR3 is 16 amino acids. DNA for the CDR3: TGCGCCAGCAGTTACTGGGGGGGGGCGTACCAAGAGACCCAGTACTTC. Translating gives CASSYWGGAYQETQYF.

The sample holds a few counts of this clone. The chain has TRBV6-5 and TRBJ2-7, with D perhaps TRBD2 (7 bases). In germline, CDR1 is MNHEY, CDR2 SVGAGI. CDR3 length equals 15 residues. Trimming left V 2 bases short and J 1 base short, with 12 bases between. CDR3 nucleotides: TGTGCCAGCAGTTACGGGGGGGGCACGTCCTACGAGCAGTACTTC. Amino acids: CASSYGGGTSYEQYF.

In this sample, this clone turned up a few times. The V gene is TRBV15, the J gene TRBJ2-7; the match to TRBD1 covers 8 bases. The CDR3 runs to 14 residues. The germline CDR1 and CDR2 sequences are LNHNV and YYDKDF (reference sequence). After removal of 0 bases from V and 6 bases from J, the junction contained 4 bases not matched to a gene. CDR3: CATSREARGREQYF. DNA of the CDR3: TGTGCCACCAGCAGAGAGGCCAGGGGGCGCGAGCAGTACTTC.

The chain recombines TRBV4-1 with TRBJ2-1; 15 bases agree with TRBD2. The length of the CDR3 is 15 residues. Germline assignment: CDR1 MGHRA and CDR2 YSYEKL. The V segment lost 4 bases and the J segment 8 bases; nucleotides outside the gene matches: 3. CDR3 nucleotide sequence: TGCGCCAGCAGCCTGGGACTAGCGGGGGGCTATGAGCAGTTCTTC. It codes for CASSLGLAGGYEQFF.

This chain links TRBV28 with TRBJ1-3, with a tentative D call TRBD1 (5 bases). Trimming shortened V by 6 bases and J by 8 bases, and 11 bases separated the two germline ends. CDR1 is MDHEN, CDR2 SYDVKM, per germline. This CDR3 has 12 amino acids. The CDR3 DNA reads as TGTGCCAGCAGGGATCACAGGTACACCATATATTTT. Translated, it gives CASRDHRYTIYF.

The chain couples TRBV18 to TRBJ2-7; 7 bases fit TRBD1. Germline-derived CDR1 and CDR2 are KGHSH and LQKENI. V lost 3 bases, J lost 3 bases, and 8 bases stayed unmatched. The CDR3 spans 15 residues. The CDR3: CASSPTGQQNYEQYF. Here the CDR3 DNA reads TGTGCCAGCTCACCGACGGGACAGCAAAACTACGAGCAGTACTTC.

The chain combines TRBV4-3 with TRBJ2-5; D is perhaps TRBD2 (6 bases). Looked up from germline, CDR1 is LGHNA and CDR2 is YSLEER. This CDR3 has 16 residues. Trimming shortened V by 4 bases and J by 0 bases, and 15 bases separated the two germline ends. CDR3 residues: CASSLGAGRDQETQYF. CDR3 in DNA: TGCGCCAGCAGCCTCGGGGCGGGACGGGACCAAGAGACCCAGTACTTC.

The chain carries TRBV6-5 and TRBJ2-3; tentatively, D is TRBD2 (5 bases). The V and J ends lost 0 bases and 2 bases respectively, with 9 bases between them. This CDR3 region has 15 residues. Per the germline V gene, CDR1 is MNHEY and CDR2 is SVGAGI. The CDR3 nucleotides read TGTGCCAGCAGTTACTCGTCCGGGGACACAGATACGCAGTATTTT. It translates to CASSYSSGDTDTQYF.